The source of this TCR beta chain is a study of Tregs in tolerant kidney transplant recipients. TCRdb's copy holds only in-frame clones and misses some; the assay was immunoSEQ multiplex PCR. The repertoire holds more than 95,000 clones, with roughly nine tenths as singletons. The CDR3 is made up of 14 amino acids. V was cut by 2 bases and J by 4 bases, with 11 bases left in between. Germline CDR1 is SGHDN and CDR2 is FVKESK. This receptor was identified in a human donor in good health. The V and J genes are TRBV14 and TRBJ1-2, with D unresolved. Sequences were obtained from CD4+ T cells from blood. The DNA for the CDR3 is TGTGCCAGCAGCCAAATCTGGGGAAGCTATGGCTACACCTTC. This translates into CASSQIWGSYGYTF. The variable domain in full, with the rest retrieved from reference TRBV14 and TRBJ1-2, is EAGVTQFPSHSVIEKGQTVTLRCDPISGHDNLYWYRRVMGKEIKFLLHFVKESKQDESGMPNNRFLAERTGGTYSTLKVQPAELEDSGVYFCASSQIWGSYGYTFGSGTRLTVV.